This entry lists 15 T cell receptor beta chains sequenced from one sample in a study of blood T cell repertoires in COVID-19. Clones were read by immunoSEQ multiplex PCR, and TCRdb kept only the in-frame ones, dropping some. Of about 63,000 clones detected, 76% appear once; the ten largest clones hold 40% to 60%. The material sequenced was peripheral blood. The receptors originated from a woman over 75 with acute or convalescent COVID-19.

This clone has a handful of counts. The chain is built from TRBV4-1 and TRBJ2-1; tentatively, D is TRBD1 (6 bases). CDR1 is MGHRA and CDR2 is YSYEKL in the germline V gene. The V end was cut by 2 bases, the J end by 0 bases, with 20 bases between. CDR3 size: 19 residues. CDR3 sequence reads: CASSQSSWFQGSSYNEQFF. The CDR3 DNA follows: TGCGCCAGCAGCCAATCGAGCTGGTTCCAGGGGAGCTCCTACAATGAGCAGTTCTTC.

In nucleotides, the CDR3 is TGTGCCAGCTCACCAGTTGGTAGGGGGAGCTCCTACGAGCAGTACTTC. Its translation: CASSPVGRGSSYEQYF. This chain uses TRBV18 with TRBJ2-7; tentatively, D is TRBD1 (6 bases). CDR1 KGHSH and CDR2 LQKENI come from the germline V gene. The CDR3 covers 16 residues. V gave up 2 bases and J gave up 0 bases, with 14 bases separating them.

The chain couples TRBV9 to TRBJ2-2; 8 nucleotides align to TRBD1. The CDR3 has 16 amino acids. Per the germline V gene, CDR1 is SGDLS and CDR2 is YYNGEE. The V segment lost 4 bases and the J segment 1 base; nucleotides outside the gene matches: 6. For the CDR3, the DNA is TGTGCCAGCAGCCCCACGGGACAGGTGAACACCGGGGAGCTGTTTTTT. This codes for CASSPTGQVNTGELFF.

This chain connects TRBV5-5 to TRBJ2-7; weak D call: TRBD2 (5 bases). CDR1 is SGHKS and CDR2 is YYEKEE in the germline V gene (reference sequence). There are 16 residues in the CDR3. V lost 5 bases to trimming and J lost 1 base, with 19 bases between them. CDR3 bases: TGTGCCAGCAGGAAGGCTGAGGGCTTAGAATCCTACGAGCAGTACTTC. Translation gives CASRKAEGLESYEQYF.

The chain employs TRBV3-1 (or the pseudogene TRBV3-2) and TRBJ2-5; 8 bases agree with TRBD1. Trimming at V came to 4 bases and at J to 2 bases, leaving 6 bases not matched to a gene. The CDR3 totals 15 residues. Germline CDR1 is LGHDT and CDR2 is YNNKEL (reference sequence). The CDR3 DNA sequence: TGTGCCAGCAGCCCCGAACAGGGGGTTCAAGAGACCCAGTACTTC. Protein product: CASSPEQGVQETQYF.

The gene calls are TRBV7-2 and TRBJ2-5, with 7 nucleotides matching TRBD2. The CDR3 runs 15 residues. With 5 bases clipped from V and 3 bases from J, the junction kept 9 bases outside the gene matches. Germline CDR1 reads SGHTA; CDR2 reads FQGNSA. DNA of the CDR3: TGTGCCAGCAGCCCCGAACGGGGGGTAAAAGAGACCCAGTACTTC. Amino acid sequence: CASSPERGVKETQYF.

The rearrangement uses TRBV9 and TRBJ2-1, with 11 bases lining up with TRBD2. The CDR3 loop spans 19 amino acids. Per germline, CDR1 SGDLS and CDR2 YYNGEE. V gave up 2 bases and J gave up 4 bases; unmatched junction bases: 14. The CDR3 spells CASSVGLAGGQPGYNEQFF. The DNA of the CDR3 is TGTGCCAGCAGCGTTGGTCTAGCGGGAGGCCAGCCGGGATACAATGAGCAGTTCTTC.

J is TRBJ1-4 and V is TRBV5-1; 11 bases fit TRBD1. CDR3 size: 15 residues. Trimming at V came to 0 bases and at J to 8 bases, leaving 3 bases not matched to a gene. Germline CDR1 SGHRS, CDR2 YFSETQ. The DNA of the CDR3 is TGCGCCAGCAGCTTGGCAGGACAGGGGGCGGAAAAACTGTTTTTT. Protein: CASSLAGQGAEKLFF.

The chain employs TRBV7-3 and TRBJ2-2; D is perhaps TRBD2 (7 bases). V lost 5 bases, J lost 4 bases, and 17 bases lay in between. Germline CDR1 and CDR2: SGHTA and FQGTGA. The CDR3 runs to 16 residues. CDR3 in DNA: TGTGCCAGCAGCCCCTCGGGGGGCGGGGGCACCGGGGAGCTGTTTTTT. This encodes CASSPSGGGGTGELFF. The complete variable domain, with remaining parts taken from reference TRBV7-3 and TRBJ2-2, reads GAGVSQTPSNKVTEKGKYVELRCDPISGHTALYWYRQSLGQGPEFLIYFQGTGAADDSGLPNDRFFAVRPEGSVSTLKIQRTERGDSAVYLCASSPSGGGGTGELFFGEGSRLTVL.

This chain links TRBV20-1 with TRBJ2-3, with D perhaps TRBD1 (5 bases). Germline CDR1 DFQATT, CDR2 SNEGSKA (reference sequence). The ends were cut back, 4 bases at V and 10 bases at J, with 12 bases in the middle. This CDR3 region has 11 residues. The chain's CDR3 is CSATDTSAQYF. CDR3 in DNA: TGCAGTGCTACGGACACCTCTGCGCAGTATTTT.

The chain couples TRBV7-2 to TRBJ1-5; 10 nucleotides align to TRBD1. This CDR3 has 14 amino acids. J lost 7 bases, V lost 3 bases, and 3 bases had no gene match. Germline V gene lookup returns CDR1 SGHTA and CDR2 FQGNSA. As DNA, the CDR3 is TGTGCCAGCAGCTTCGGGACAGGGGCCCAGCCCCAGCATTTT. Its translation: CASSFGTGAQPQHF.

This clone appeared many times. This rearrangement joins TRBV30 to TRBJ1-5, with 7 bases identical to TRBD1. V shed 0 bases and J 5 bases; nucleotides not matched to a gene: 1. The CDR3 extends over 13 amino acids. Germline V gene lookup returns CDR1 GTSNPN and CDR2 SVGIG (reference sequence). The CDR3 DNA follows: TGTGCCTGGAGTGTCCAGGGGGATCAGCCCCAGCATTTT. Protein: CAWSVQGDQPQHF. Together with reference TRBV30 and TRBJ1-5, the CDR3 gives the full variable domain: SQTIHQWPATLVQPVGSPLSLECTVEGTSNPNLYWYRQAAGRGLQLLFYSVGIGQISSEVPQNLSASRPQDRQFILSSKKLLLSDSGFYLCAWSVQGDQPQHFGDGTRLSIL.

This rearrangement joins TRBV30 to TRBJ2-1; 7 bases agree with TRBD2. The CDR3 is made up of 15 amino acids. The ends lost 0 bases at V and 4 bases at J; junction bases unmatched: 6. In germline, CDR1 is GTSNPN, CDR2 SVGIG (reference sequence). As DNA, the CDR3 is TGTGCCTGGAGTGTTTGGCTAGCGGCATACAATGAGCAGTTCTTC. Translation: CAWSVWLAAYNEQFF. The whole variable domain, remainder taken from reference TRBV30 and TRBJ2-1, is SQTIHQWPATLVQPVGSPLSLECTVEGTSNPNLYWYRQAAGRGLQLLFYSVGIGQISSEVPQNLSASRPQDRQFILSSKKLLLSDSGFYLCAWSVWLAAYNEQFFGPGTRLTVL.

Note on this clone: At one end, the junction sequence differs from germline, possibly due to a read error. J is TRBJ1-3 and V is TRBV6-5; D gene unclear. The CDR3 length is 11 residues. Per germline, CDR1 MNHEY and CDR2 SVGAGI. The CDR3 DNA sequence: TGTGCCAGCAATACGAACGGGGTCCACAATTTT. Translation gives CASNTNGVHNF.

This clone appeared once. V and J are TRBV27 and TRBJ1-6; 8 nucleotides line up with TRBD1. The length of the CDR3 is 15 residues. The ends lost 7 bases at V and 10 bases at J; junction bases unmatched: 12. Germline V gene lookup returns CDR1 MNHEY and CDR2 SMNVEV (reference sequence). The CDR3 spells CASTPSGQGRSPLHF. The CDR3 DNA follows: TGTGCCAGCACCCCAAGTGGACAGGGCCGGTCACCCCTCCACTTT.